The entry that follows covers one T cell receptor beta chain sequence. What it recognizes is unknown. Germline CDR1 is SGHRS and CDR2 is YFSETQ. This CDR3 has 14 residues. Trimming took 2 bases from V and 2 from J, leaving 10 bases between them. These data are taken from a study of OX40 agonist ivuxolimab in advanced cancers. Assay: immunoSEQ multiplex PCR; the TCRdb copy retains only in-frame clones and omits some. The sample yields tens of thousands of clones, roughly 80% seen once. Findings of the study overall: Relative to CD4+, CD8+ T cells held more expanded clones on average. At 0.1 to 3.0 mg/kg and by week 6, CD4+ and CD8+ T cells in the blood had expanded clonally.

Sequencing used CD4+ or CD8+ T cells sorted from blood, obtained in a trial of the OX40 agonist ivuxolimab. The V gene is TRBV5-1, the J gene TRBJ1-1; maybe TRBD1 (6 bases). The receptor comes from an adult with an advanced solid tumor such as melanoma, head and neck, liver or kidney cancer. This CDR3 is CASSLRTANTEAFF. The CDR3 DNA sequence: TGCGCCAGCAGCTTACGGACAGCCAACACTGAAGCTTTCTTT.